Given below is one T cell receptor beta chain in context. Profiled with immunoSEQ multiplex PCR; TCRdb holds only in-frame clones, not every one. Among around 110,000 clones, 70% to 90% were seen once, and the ten largest hold less than 8%. This CDR3 has 13 amino acids. Trimming cost V 4 bases and J 6 bases, with 10 bases left between them. Germline assignment: CDR1 SGHTA and CDR2 FQGNSA. The data derive from a study of T cell responses to AZD1222 COVID-19 vaccine. This rearrangement joins TRBV7-2 to TRBJ2-1; D remains ambiguous. Sequencing used peripheral blood, obtained on day 0 of AZD1222 vaccination. The TCR comes from an adult in good health. This CDR3 is CASSSVRGNEQFF. The CDR3 nucleotides are TGTGCCAGCAGCTCTGTCCGAGGCAATGAGCAGTTCTTC.